These 26 T cell receptor beta chains were all obtained from the same sample, sequenced in a study of cytomegalovirus exposure and HLA in healthy donors. Amplification used 60 Vbeta primers and 13 Jbeta primers. The repertoire was sequenced with immunoSEQ multiplex PCR; TCRdb's copy has only in-frame clones and lacks some. The sample lists over 150,000 clones, more than 75% seen once, with roughly 1.6% in the top ten. The specimen sequenced was PBMCs. Every receptor here comes from a girl aged 5-17 years in good health and CMV-seropositive.

V and J are TRBV25-1 and TRBJ2-1; weak D call: TRBD2 (5 bases). The CDR3 runs 16 residues. Trimming removed 4 bases at V and 2 bases at J, with 15 bases between. Germline lookup yields CDR1 MGHDK and CDR2 SYGVNS. CDR3 protein: CASSGKTRVAYNEQFF. The CDR3 DNA sequence: TGTGCCAGCAGTGGAAAAACTAGGGTCGCCTACAATGAGCAGTTCTTC.

This clone was observed a single time. The rearrangement joins TRBV6-4 to TRBJ2-7, with TRBD2 matching 10 bases. This CDR3 is built from 15 residues. Germline CDR1 and CDR2: MRHNA and SNTAGT. Trimming took 4 bases from V and 0 from J; bases not matched to a gene: 3. CDR3 amino acids: CASSVASGGSYEQYF. The DNA for the CDR3 is TGTGCCAGCAGTGTAGCTAGCGGGGGCTCCTACGAGCAGTACTTC.

The chain joins TRBV5-4 to TRBJ2-3; D is perhaps TRBD1 (5 bases). This CDR3 is 14 amino acids long. With 0 bases removed from V and 0 bases from J, the gap between germline ends came to 5 bases. CDR1 and CDR2 (germline): SGHNT, YYREEE (reference sequence). The CDR3 protein is CASSLDRSTDTQYF. For the CDR3, the DNA is TGTGCCAGCAGCTTGGACAGGAGCACAGATACGCAGTATTTT.

The CDR3 region is CASTLGEGYSYEQYF. CDR3 sequence (DNA): TGTGCCAGCACCCTGGGTGAGGGATACTCCTACGAGCAGTACTTC. The rearrangement uses TRBV28 and TRBJ2-7; weak D call: TRBD2 (5 bases). Per the germline V gene, CDR1 is MDHEN and CDR2 is SYDVKM. Deletions cut 7 bases from V and 0 bases from J, with 16 bases between. This CDR3 contains 15 residues.

CDR3 region: CASSLAWDYVYEQYF. The DNA for the CDR3 is TGTGCCAGCAGCTTAGCGTGGGACTACGTCTACGAGCAGTACTTC. The gene calls are TRBV7-2 and TRBJ2-7, with 7 nucleotides matching TRBD2. The CDR3 contains 15 residues. The germline V gene has CDR1 SGHTA and CDR2 FQGNSA. The trim removed 0 bases at V and 3 bases at J, leaving 5 bases unmatched.

The rearrangement joins TRBV28 to TRBJ2-7, with 7 positions matching TRBD2. Germline V gene data show CDR1 as MDHEN and CDR2 as SYDVKM. V lost 4 bases, J lost 0 bases, and 3 bases stayed unmatched. The CDR3 is 14 amino acids. The CDR3 coding sequence is TGTGCCAGCAGTTCAACTAGCGACTCCTACGAGCAGTACTTC. It translates to CASSSTSDSYEQYF.

The chain couples TRBV10-3 to TRBJ1-1; no reliable D call. V lost 2 bases to trimming and J lost 1 base, with 5 bases between them. The CDR3 runs to 13 residues. CDR1 is ENHRY and CDR2 is SYGVKD in the germline V gene. The CDR3 is CAISETQNTEAFF. The CDR3 DNA reads TGTGCCATCAGTGAGACACAGAACACTGAAGCTTTCTTT.

The genes are TRBV30 and TRBJ1-4; tentatively, D is TRBD1 (6 bases). Trimming stripped 0 bases from V and 7 bases from J, with 21 bases between. The CDR3 length is 17 residues. From germline, CDR1 is GTSNPN and CDR2 SVGIG (reference sequence). This CDR3 is CAWSVFGAGGASEKLFF. The CDR3 DNA is TGTGCCTGGAGTGTATTCGGTGCGGGGGGGGCAAGTGAAAAACTGTTTTTT.

This clone showed up just a few times. The J gene is TRBJ1-1, the V gene TRBV14, with D uncertain. V lost 6 bases and J 1 base, leaving 12 bases between the germline ends. The CDR3 has 14 amino acids. In germline, CDR1 is SGHDN, CDR2 FVKESK. The CDR3 region is CASRVGGGNTEAFF. CDR3 coding DNA: TGTGCCAGCAGGGTGGGTGGAGGGAACACTGAAGCTTTCTTT. Full variable domain (outside the CDR3, taken from reference TRBV14 and TRBJ1-1): EAGVTQFPSHSVIEKGQTVTLRCDPISGHDNLYWYRRVMGKEIKFLLHFVKESKQDESGMPNNRFLAERTGGTYSTLKVQPAELEDSGVYFCASRVGGGNTEAFFGQGTRLTVV.

The chain carries TRBV28 and TRBJ2-1, with 16 bases fitting TRBD2. V lost 6 bases and J lost 6; bases outside the gene matches: 23. CDR3 length: 22 residues. Germline V gene sequence: CDR1 MDHEN, CDR2 SYDVKM. CDR3 loop: CASSTAIPGLAGGRAYLNEQFF. Here the CDR3 DNA reads TGTGCCAGCAGCACTGCTATCCCGGGACTAGCGGGAGGGCGAGCGTACCTCAATGAGCAGTTCTTC.

The chain is built from TRBV2 and TRBJ2-3; 10 bases match TRBD2. Germline CDR1 reads SNHLY; CDR2 reads FYNNEI. V trimming: 4 bases; J trimming: 1 base; junction bases outside the gene matches: 2. The CDR3 is made up of 15 amino acids. CDR3 in DNA: TGTGCCAGCAGTGGGCTAGCGGGGGGCACAGATACGCAGTATTTT. Protein sequence: CASSGLAGGTDTQYF.

This CDR3 reads CATSRDPGQAYYGYTF. The CDR3 region has the DNA TGTGCCACCAGCAGAGATCCGGGACAGGCTTACTATGGCTACACCTTC. The chain joins TRBV15 to TRBJ1-2; 8 nucleotides agree with TRBD1. Looked up from germline, CDR1 is LNHNV and CDR2 is YYDKDF (reference sequence). This CDR3 has 16 amino acids. Unmatched junction bases numbered 6, after V lost 0 bases and J lost 3 bases.

CDR3 protein: CASSPRPGPTGDQSTEAFF. The CDR3 bases are TGTGCCAGCAGCCCCCGTCCGGGTCCGACAGGGGATCAGAGCACTGAAGCTTTCTTT. The chain uses TRBV9 and TRBJ1-1, with 8 bases identical to TRBD1. CDR3 size: 19 residues. Germline-derived CDR1 and CDR2 are SGDLS and YYNGEE. V dropped 4 bases and J dropped 4; count of bases not matched to a gene: 21.

The CDR3 region is CASSFLAAYEQFF. CDR3 nucleotides: TGCGCCAGCAGCTTCCTAGCGGCATATGAGCAGTTCTTC. The V gene is TRBV5-1, the J gene TRBJ2-1; 7 bases are shared with TRBD2. The V gene's germline CDR1 is SGHRS and CDR2 YFSETQ. CDR3 size: 13 residues. V trimming: 2 bases; J trimming: 8 bases; junction bases outside the gene matches: 4.

The gene calls are TRBV5-1 and TRBJ2-2, with D possibly TRBD2 on 6 matching bases. CDR1 and CDR2 from the germline V gene are SGHRS and YFSETQ. CDR3 length: 14 residues. V was cut by 4 bases and J by 3 bases, with 10 bases left in between. The CDR3 sequence: CASSPSGDTGELFF. For the CDR3, the DNA is TGCGCCAGCAGCCCTTCGGGGGACACCGGGGAGCTGTTTTTT.

CDR3 coding DNA: TGTGCCAGCAGTGATCACTTCGGGACATTGAACACTGAAGCTTTCTTT. Protein product: CASSDHFGTLNTEAFF. The rearrangement joins TRBV6-1 to TRBJ1-1, with D possibly being TRBD1 (6 bases). The CDR3 sequence is 16 residues long. Trimming stripped 3 bases from V and 0 bases from J, with 14 bases between. The germline CDR1 and CDR2 sequences are MNHNS and SASEGT.

Concerning this clone itself: The junction differs from germline at one of its ends, possibly a read error. The chain carries TRBV19 and TRBJ1-2, with a weak D call TRBD1 (6 bases). The CDR3 covers 13 residues. The germline CDR1 and CDR2 sequences are LNHDA and SQIVND (reference sequence). This CDR3 reads CASSLDRLYGYTF. The CDR3 bases are TGTGCCAGTAGTTTAGACAGGCTCTACGGCTACACCTTC.

The rearrangement links TRBV7-2 to TRBJ2-3, with 8 bases matching TRBD2. The CDR3 is 15 amino acids. The V gene's germline CDR1 is SGHTA and CDR2 FQGNSA. The junction had 7 bases not matched to a gene; V was cut back by 4 bases and J by 4 bases. This chain's CDR3 is CASSWGGGTADTQYF. CDR3 coding DNA: TGTGCCAGCAGCTGGGGCGGGGGGACGGCAGATACGCAGTATTTT.

This chain links TRBV5-4 with TRBJ2-7, with 9 bases matching TRBD1. The CDR3 length is 13 residues. CDR1 SGHNT and CDR2 YYREEE come from the germline V gene (reference sequence). V shed 4 bases, J shed 6 bases, and the junction held 5 bases outside the gene matches. Here the CDR3 DNA reads TGTGCCAGCAGCGGGGACAGGGATGGCGAGCAGTACTTC. Encoded protein: CASSGDRDGEQYF.

As regards this clone: Distinct nucleotide sequences in the sample also encode this CDR3. Here the CDR3 DNA reads TGTGCCAGCAGCCGGACAGGGATCTACGAGCAGTACTTC. Translation gives CASSRTGIYEQYF. This rearrangement joins TRBV2 to TRBJ2-7; 8 bases map to TRBD1. Germline values: CDR1 SNHLY, CDR2 FYNNEI. This CDR3 has 13 amino acids. V lost 6 bases and J lost 3; bases outside the gene matches: 4.

The chain carries TRBV27 and TRBJ2-1; 7 bases map to TRBD1. The CDR3 is made up of 13 amino acids. In germline, CDR1 is MNHEY, CDR2 SMNVEV (reference sequence). Trimming removed 4 bases from V and 5 bases from J; junction bases left unmatched: 2. CDR3 coding DNA: TGTGCCAGCAGTTCGACAGGGAACAATGAGCAGTTCTTC. It specifies CASSSTGNNEQFF.

The gene calls are TRBV27 and TRBJ2-1, with 12 bases identical to TRBD2. Trimming removed 5 bases from V and 4 bases from J; junction bases left unmatched: 6. Per germline, CDR1 MNHEY and CDR2 SMNVEV (reference sequence). The CDR3 runs to 16 residues. The CDR3, as DNA: TGTGCCAGCAGTGTCCTACTAGCGGGAGGATACAATGAGCAGTTCTTC. Its translation: CASSVLLAGGYNEQFF.

J is TRBJ1-5 and V is TRBV7-9; D may be TRBD1 (6 bases). Germline loops: CDR1 SEHNR, CDR2 FQNEAQ (reference sequence). V was shortened by 5 bases and J by 6 bases, with 8 bases between the two germline ends. This CDR3 has 12 residues. The CDR3 nucleotides are TGTGCCAGCAGCCTCAGGGGTCAGCCCCAGCATTTT. As protein: CASSLRGQPQHF.

In this sample, this clone turned up a few times. CDR3 DNA: TGTGCCAGCAGCTTAACGGCGGGGGTAGGCTACACCTTC. Amino acid sequence: CASSLTAGVGYTF. V and J are TRBV7-3 and TRBJ1-2, with D possibly being TRBD1 (5 bases). CDR1 and CDR2 from the germline V gene are SGHTA and FQGTGA. The CDR3 is made up of 13 amino acids. The V end lost 0 bases, the J end lost 8 bases, and 10 bases lay between the germline ends.

This clone was observed a few times. The chain uses TRBV25-1 and TRBJ2-1; 10 bases align to TRBD2. The V gene's germline CDR1 is MGHDK and CDR2 SYGVNS. V was clipped by 7 bases and J by 2 bases; unmatched bases: 14. The CDR3 sequence is 18 residues long. The DNA for the CDR3 is TGTGCCAGCACCGAGGGCCTAGCGGGGGACCCTACCTACAATGAGCAGTTCTTC. Its protein product is CASTEGLAGDPTYNEQFF.

V usage is TRBV28 and J usage is TRBJ1-5; TRBD1 agrees at 7 bases. This CDR3 has 13 amino acids. Germline lookup yields CDR1 MDHEN and CDR2 SYDVKM. V shed 6 bases and J 9 bases; nucleotides not matched to a gene: 8. CDR3 residues: CASSPTGSMPQHF. CDR3 coding DNA: TGTGCCAGCAGCCCGACAGGGTCCATGCCCCAGCATTTT. Together with reference TRBV28 and TRBJ1-5, the CDR3 gives the full variable domain: DVKVTQSSRYLVKRTGEKVFLECVQDMDHENMFWYRQDPGLGLRLIYFSYDVKMKEKGDIPEGYSVSREKKERFSLILESASTNQTSMYLCASSPTGSMPQHFGDGTRLSIL.